The T cell receptor (beta chain) under discussion was sequenced for a study of T cell responses to AZD1222 COVID-19 vaccine. Points from the study as a whole: Of spike-specific TCRs, nearly half reportedly target regions left unmutated in variants. Donors skewed white British and female; clonal diversity was possibly underestimated. Only a handful of AZD1222 recipients, more than 5 in all, had baseline seropositivity. Repertoires were obtained only post-peak T cell response.

Regarding this clone: Its antigen is unknown.

The method was immunoSEQ multiplex PCR; TCRdb's version includes in-frame clones alone and lacks a portion of them. Here the sample spans over 110,000 clones, over 85% being singletons. Looked up from germline, CDR1 is SEHNR and CDR2 is FQNEAQ (reference sequence). The CDR3 totals 16 residues. Trimming removed 1 base from V and 1 base from J; junction bases left unmatched: 5. This sequence joins TRBV7-9 and TRBJ2-3, with 7 nucleotides matching TRBD2. The sequencing used peripheral blood, collected on day 0 of AZD1222 vaccination. The clonotype originates from an adult in good health. CDR3 bases: TGTGCCAGCAGCTTAGACGGGCTAGCGGGCACAGATACGCAGTATTTT. Its translation: CASSLDGLAGTDTQYF.